Presented here are 5 T cell receptor beta chains from one specimen sequenced in a study of blood T cell repertoires in COVID-19. Clones were sequenced by immunoSEQ multiplex PCR, and TCRdb holds only the in-frame ones, with some missing. The table has about 70,000 clones, around 86% seen once; the top ten hold 1.4%. Sequenced: peripheral blood. These receptors all come from a woman aged 55-70 years with acute or convalescent COVID-19.

This sequence joins TRBV18 and TRBJ1-4; tentatively, D is TRBD1 (5 bases). The CDR3 runs to 16 residues. Trimming took 3 bases from V and 2 from J, leaving 13 bases between them. Germline CDR1 is KGHSH and CDR2 is LQKENI. CDR3 in amino acids: CASSPWQGATNEKLFF. CDR3 nucleotide sequence: TGTGCCAGCTCACCTTGGCAGGGTGCGACTAATGAAAAACTGTTTTTT.

CDR3 in amino acids: CSASNRDRGQDEQYF. The DNA of the CDR3 is TGCAGTGCTAGTAACCGAGACAGGGGGCAGGACGAGCAGTACTTC. V is TRBV20-1 and J is TRBJ2-7; TRBD1 aligns across 10 bases. The ends lost 3 bases at V and 5 bases at J; junction bases unmatched: 10. The germline CDR1 and CDR2 sequences are DFQATT and SNEGSKA (reference sequence). The length of the CDR3 is 15 residues.

This clone was seen more than once but under ten times. The chain combines TRBV29-1 with TRBJ1-1, with D uncertain. Trimming shortened V by 6 bases and J by 4 bases, and 12 bases separated the two germline ends. Germline V CDR1 and CDR2: SQVTM, ANQGSEA. The CDR3 contains 12 residues. The CDR3 sequence: CSVFGDVTEAFF. In DNA form, the CDR3 reads TGCAGCGTCTTCGGTGATGTCACTGAAGCTTTCTTT.

The V call is TRBV6-1, the J call TRBJ1-2; possibly TRBD1 for D (6 bases). The germline CDR1 and CDR2 sequences are MNHNS and SASEGT. The CDR3 is 14 amino acids. The V end lost 1 base, the J end lost 8 bases, and 14 bases lay between the germline ends. CDR3 in amino acids: CASSEGSGDEGYTF. Here the CDR3 DNA reads TGTGCCAGCAGTGAAGGGTCAGGGGATGAGGGCTACACCTTC.

The V call is TRBV6-1, the J call TRBJ1-1; no definite D call. This CDR3 contains 14 residues. Trimming removed 3 bases at V and 8 bases at J, with 16 bases between. Germline CDR1 reads MNHNS; CDR2 reads SASEGT. The CDR3 sequence: CASSDFNTAAEAFF. DNA of the CDR3: TGTGCCAGCAGTGATTTTAATACCGCGGCAGAAGCTTTCTTT.